This T cell receptor (beta chain) appears in the sequencing data of a study of beta chain features in type 1 diabetes listed by TCRdb under 2018. Study-wide context: Mean age, gender distribution, total cell number and subset yield were not different between patients and healthy donors. A total of approximately 99,000,000 sorted cells were examined across all samples, and RNA yield correlated strongly with the number of cells per subset. In the study, TCRB repertoires of sorted circulating CD4+ T cell subsets from recently diagnosed type 1 diabetes patients were compared with those of matched healthy donors. Regulatory and stem cell-like memory subsets were isolated from only 8 patients and roughly eight healthy donors, whereas naive and central memory subsets came from all 30 or so donors.

From each donor, a single peripheral blood sample of around 0.12 L on average was drawn into heparinised tubes. A BD FACSAria II and a panel including CD45RO, CCR7, CD25, CD127, CD95 and CD27 were used to sort naive, central memory, regulatory and stem cell-like memory CD4+ T cells. Every sorted population had a purity above 95%. PBMCs were isolated immediately by Lymphoprep density gradient centrifugation and stained directly without culture. To minimize batch effects, samples were stained and sorted in pairs, one healthy donor with one patient per experiment. Deletion took 3 bases off V and 3 bases off J, with a span of 27 bases between the germline ends. Spanning cysteine to phenylalanine, the CDR3 consists of 19 amino acids. The entry retains the CDR3 DNA only, 57 bases that are in frame from base 1. About this clone: The antigen it binds to is not known. The input lacks base qualities; no much larger clone sits a single base away.

The entire isolated RNA was reverse transcribed using the High Capacity cDNA Reverse Transcription Kit, and thus expressed TCRB transcripts were sequenced. Deep immunoSEQ sequencing was performed on naive, central memory and regulatory T cell samples, with an average of roughly 3.5 million total reads per sample. Sorted cells were lysed in RLT buffer, and RNA was extracted using DNase-treated RNeasy Micro or Mini kits according to cell number. Each cell subset was processed on its own to prevent cross-contamination, while patient and healthy donor samples were processed together. Using the immunoSEQ multiplex PCR, TCRB sequences were amplified from cDNA into 87-bp fragments spanning the CDR3 region. Sequencing of the amplicons was done on the Illumina HiSeq platform. The authors' pipeline ran thus. Synthetic template baselines were used to correct PCR bias computationally, reads within Hamming distance 2 were collapsed, and singletons that could not be merged were discarded. Reads were aligned against IMGT to assign V, D and J genes, CDR3 length and insertions or deletions at six rearrangement sites. Clonotype counts were normalized to sorted cell number within each subset before computing true diversity and Gini coefficients with the tcR R package. Repertoire sharing was quantified using the overlap coefficient calculated on TCRB nucleotide sequences. Out-of-frame TCRB sequences from naive cells were analyzed as a proxy for the pre-selection repertoire. In its TCRdb copy, this immuneACCESS table keeps in-frame sequences only and misses some clones. Where compared with another copy, unresolved V genes explain less than half of these, and the others have no known cause. The V and J calls and the clone size are those of that table, but D and trimming were determined from the DNA. In this sample the table shows hundreds of thousands of clones, approximately 15% of which occur a single time. The ten largest clones represent about 0.016% of the sample.

Here is what the overall study found, with its caveats: HLA sub-analyses involved small numbers of individuals, so any influence of HLA type on TCRB rearrangement remained unresolved. Patients with type 1 diabetes made fewer insertions and deleted more nucleotides at VDJ recombination sites, implying thymic rearrangement abnormalities. PCR might favor shorter templates, but patient and control samples were amplified and corrected together, so any skew would affect both groups equally. Naive, central memory and regulatory TCRB repertoires appeared more similar among patients than among healthy donors. Because cDNA rather than genomic DNA was sequenced, highly expressing activated cells could have been over-represented, although no difference in activation and CD3 levels was found between groups. In all four CD4+ subsets, TCRB CDR3 length was moderately but significantly shorter in type 1 diabetes patients.

The sample was naive CD4+ T cells from blood. The cell subset or site label of this sample denotes: true naive CD4+ T cells. The TCR sequence derives from a man aged 25 to 40 with type 1 diabetes. In this chain, TRBV23-1 is recombined with TRBJ2-7, and TRBD2 may be the D gene, going by 6 matching bases. TRBV23-1 carries the ORF label, with uncertain function. The CDR3 region: CASSQPGLGPKTGGYEQYF. The DNA sequence reads TGCGCCAGCAGTCAGCCGGGTCTTGGGCCTAAAACCGGGGGCTACGAGCAGTACTTC.